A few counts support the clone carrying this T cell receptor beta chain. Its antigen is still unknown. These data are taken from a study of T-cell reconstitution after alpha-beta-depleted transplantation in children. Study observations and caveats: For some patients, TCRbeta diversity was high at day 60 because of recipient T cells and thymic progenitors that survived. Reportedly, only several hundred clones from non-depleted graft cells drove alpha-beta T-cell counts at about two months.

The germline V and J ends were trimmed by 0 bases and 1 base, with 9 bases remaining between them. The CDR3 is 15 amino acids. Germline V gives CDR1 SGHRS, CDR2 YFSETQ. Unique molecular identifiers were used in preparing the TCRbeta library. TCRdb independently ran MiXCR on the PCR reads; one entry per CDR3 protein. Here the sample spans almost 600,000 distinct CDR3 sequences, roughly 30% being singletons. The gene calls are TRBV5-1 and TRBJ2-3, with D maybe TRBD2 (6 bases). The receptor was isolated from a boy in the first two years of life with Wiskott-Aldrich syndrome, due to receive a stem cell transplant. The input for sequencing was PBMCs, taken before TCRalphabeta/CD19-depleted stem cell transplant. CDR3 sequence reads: CASSLAIAGTDTQYF. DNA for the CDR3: TGCGCCAGCAGCTTGGCCATAGCGGGCACAGATACGCAGTATTTT.